This record covers a single T cell receptor (beta chain). TCRdb reanalyzed the 5' RACE reads, giving one entry per CDR3 protein sequence and no DNA. There are 300,000 to 500,000 distinct CDR3 sequences in the sample, with roughly 10% held by the top ten. This record comes from a study of T cells expressing NK-cell markers. This TCR was recovered from a woman in her fifties or sixties in good health. The sequencing input was blood T cells: a sorted CD56 or NKG2C T cell subset, CD4+ or CD8+ T cells, or bulk PBMC T cells (not recorded which).

The CDR3 loop is CSALGLAGVQGTQYF. The rearrangement uses TRBV20-1 and TRBJ2-5; TCRdb outputs TRBD2, but without DNA this stays unchecked. Germline assignment: CDR1 DFQATT and CDR2 SNEGSKA (reference sequence). The CDR3 contains 15 residues.